This entry lists 24 T cell receptor beta chains sequenced from one sample in a study of blood T cell repertoires in COVID-19. The assay was immunoSEQ multiplex PCR, and TCRdb's table has in-frame clones only and misses some. Here the sample spans about 230,000 clones, 85% being singletons. Sequenced: peripheral blood. The receptors were gathered from a man aged 45-65 years with COVID-19, enrolled during active disease.

The chain recombines TRBV2 with TRBJ2-7; 10 bases are a match to TRBD1. Losses at the gene ends were 4 bases for V and 3 bases for J; bases not matched to a gene: 3. The germline V gene has CDR1 SNHLY and CDR2 FYNNEI. This CDR3 is 14 amino acids long. In nucleotides, the CDR3 is TGTGCCAGCAGTGGGGGACAGGGGATCTACGAGCAGTACTTC. It codes for CASSGGQGIYEQYF.

The chain combines TRBV19 with TRBJ1-5, with 10 nucleotides matching TRBD1. V shed 7 bases, J shed 2 bases, and the junction held 5 bases outside the gene matches. Germline assignment: CDR1 LNHDA and CDR2 SQIVND (reference sequence). The CDR3 runs 15 residues. CDR3 DNA sequence: TGTGCCAGTACCTTGGGGACAGGGGGCAATCAGCCCCAGCATTTT. Its protein product is CASTLGTGGNQPQHF.

The table lists this clone with a count of one. The rearrangement joins TRBV4-3 to TRBJ2-7, with TRBD1 identical over 10 bases. The CDR3 consists of 15 residues. Germline trimming cut 1 base from V and 4 bases from J; bases unmatched to any gene: 4. The V gene's germline CDR1 is LGHNA and CDR2 YSLEER. The CDR3 sequence: CASSQGTGGWYEQYF. The CDR3 nucleotides read TGCGCCAGCAGCCAAGGGACAGGGGGATGGTACGAGCAGTACTTC.

The V and J genes are TRBV6-5 and TRBJ2-7; TRBD1 might be the D (6 bases). The CDR3 covers 15 residues. Looked up from germline, CDR1 is MNHEY and CDR2 is SVGAGI. Trimming shortened V by 3 bases and J by 5 bases, and 17 bases separated the two germline ends. CDR3 loop: CASSYAQGTVDEQYF. DNA for the CDR3: TGTGCCAGCAGTTATGCACAGGGCACGGTAGACGAGCAGTACTTC.

For this clone: Germline is not matched at one junction end, which may reflect a read error. The V and J genes are TRBV2 and TRBJ2-7, with 12 bases aligning to TRBD2. Per germline, CDR1 SNHLY and CDR2 FYNNEI. The CDR3 contains 11 residues. This chain's CDR3 is CASSEGTSGAW. In DNA, the CDR3 is TGTGCCAGCAGTGAAGGGACTAGCGGGGCGTGG.

This chain uses TRBV5-1 with TRBJ1-2, with D possibly being TRBD1 (6 bases). Trimming left V 1 base short and J 2 bases short, with 15 bases between. The CDR3 length is 16 residues. Germline V CDR1 and CDR2: SGHRS, YFSETQ. The CDR3 nucleotides read TGCGCCAGCAGCTTGACCCCCGGGACATCCAACTATGGCTACACCTTC. This gives the protein CASSLTPGTSNYGYTF. The variable domain in full, completed from reference TRBV5-1 and TRBJ1-2, reads KAGVTQTPRYLIKTRGQQVTLSCSPISGHRSVSWYQQTPGQGLQFLFEYFSETQRNKGNFPGRFSGRQFSNSRSEMNVSTLELGDSALYLCASSLTPGTSNYGYTFGSGTRLTVV.

This clone has just a few counts. J is TRBJ1-3 and V is TRBV5-8; 9 positions agree with TRBD1. V was pared by 4 bases and J by 6 bases, with 8 bases of the junction left unmatched. CDR1 SGHTS and CDR2 YDEGEE come from the germline V gene. This CDR3 comprises 15 residues. The CDR3 nucleotides read TGTGCCAGCAGCCCGGGACAGGGTCAGGCAAACACCATATATTTT. Translating it yields CASSPGQGQANTIYF.

This chain uses TRBV6-6 with TRBJ1-4; D remains ambiguous. Deletions cut 6 bases from V and 2 bases from J, with 13 bases between. The CDR3 covers 15 residues. Germline-derived CDR1 and CDR2 are MNHNY and SVGAGI (reference sequence). This CDR3 is CASRGGSATNEKLFF. For the CDR3, the DNA is TGTGCCAGCAGGGGAGGAAGTGCGACTAATGAAAAACTGTTTTTT.

The rearrangement links TRBV19 to TRBJ1-5; D unresolved. V was shortened by 6 bases and J by 7 bases, with 13 bases between the two germline ends. The CDR3 has 13 amino acids. Per the germline V gene, CDR1 is LNHDA and CDR2 is SQIVND (reference sequence). The CDR3 sequence: CASSYSGDQPQHF. As DNA, the CDR3 is TGTGCCAGTAGCTACAGCGGCGACCAGCCCCAGCATTTT.

The V call is TRBV7-3, the J call TRBJ1-1, with TRBD1 matching 7 bases. The germline gives CDR1 SGHTA, CDR2 FQGTGA. CDR3 length: 14 residues. The V and J ends lost 6 bases and 1 base, in that order; junction bases with no gene match: 5. The CDR3 loop is CASRNRGENTEAFF. CDR3 nucleotide sequence: TGTGCCAGCAGAAACAGGGGTGAGAACACTGAAGCTTTCTTT.

This chain joins TRBV11-2 and TRBJ2-2; 7 nucleotides line up with TRBD1. Germline V gives CDR1 SGHAT, CDR2 FQNNGV. V gave up 4 bases and J gave up 7 bases; unmatched junction bases: 9. This CDR3 has 15 residues. CDR3 protein: CASSSKGATLGELFF. In nucleotides, the CDR3 is TGTGCCAGCAGCTCCAAGGGGGCCACCCTCGGGGAGCTGTTTTTT.

CDR3 protein: CASSEQGARNQPQHF. The DNA of the CDR3 is TGTGCCAGCAGCGAACAGGGGGCGCGCAATCAGCCCCAGCATTTT. This chain joins TRBV3-1 (or the pseudogene TRBV3-2) and TRBJ1-5; 9 positions match TRBD1. This CDR3 has 15 residues. V gave up 5 bases and J gave up 2 bases; unmatched junction bases: 4. In germline, CDR1 is LGHDT, CDR2 YNNKEL (reference sequence).

The chain links TRBV21-1 to TRBJ2-2; the table's TRBD1 call for D was not verified on the DNA. TRBV21-1 is recorded as a pseudogene. The CDR3 consists of 18 residues. CDR3 region: CASSKDTESMVTSGELFF. In DNA form, the CDR3 reads TGTGCCAGCAGCAAAGACACAGAGAGTATGGTTACATCCGGGGAGCTGTTTTTT.

This chain uses TRBV20-1 with TRBJ1-3; TRBD1 might be the D (5 bases). With 6 bases removed from V and 7 bases from J, the gap between germline ends came to 10 bases. The CDR3 runs 11 residues. CDR1 DFQATT and CDR2 SNEGSKA come from the germline V gene (reference sequence). The CDR3 sequence is CSAGLGNTIYF. The CDR3 nucleotides are TGCAGTGCGGGACTGGGGAACACCATATATTTT.

This clone was found once. V gene TRBV20-1 combines with J gene TRBJ2-7; D ambiguous. From germline, CDR1 is DFQATT and CDR2 SNEGSKA (reference sequence). The CDR3 has 11 amino acids. Deletions cut 6 bases from V and 3 bases from J, with 9 bases between. The CDR3 here is CSAPNIYEQYF. For the CDR3, the DNA is TGCAGTGCCCCTAATATCTACGAGCAGTACTTC.

The CDR3, as DNA: TGTGCCAGCAGGAGAGATCAGCCCCAGCATTTT. This sequence encodes CASRRDQPQHF. This sequence joins TRBV6-5 and TRBJ1-5; no firm D call. With 6 bases removed from V and 5 bases from J, the gap between germline ends came to 5 bases. Germline CDR1 is MNHEY and CDR2 is SVGAGI. The CDR3 is 11 residues long.

V is TRBV5-5 and J is TRBJ2-3, with 10 bases matching TRBD1. This CDR3 region has 16 residues. CDR1 is SGHKS, CDR2 YYEKEE, per germline (reference sequence). Trimming cost V 3 bases and J 3 bases; bases outside gene matches: 7. CDR3 loop: CASSWLDRGVTDTQYF. The CDR3 region has the DNA TGTGCCAGCAGCTGGCTGGACAGGGGGGTTACAGATACGCAGTATTTT.

V and J are TRBV3-1 (or the pseudogene TRBV3-2) and TRBJ2-3; D perhaps matches TRBD2 (6 bases). Germline V lookup: CDR1 LGHDT, CDR2 YNNKEL (reference sequence). The CDR3 length is 14 residues. V gave up 4 bases and J gave up 8 bases, with 16 bases separating them. The CDR3 here is CASSPGLLGGTQYF. The CDR3 bases are TGTGCCAGCAGCCCGGGACTCCTAGGCGGTACGCAGTATTTT.

The V gene is TRBV6-5, the J gene TRBJ2-7, with 7 bases fitting TRBD1. V was clipped by 10 bases and J by 3 bases; unmatched bases: 6. CDR1 is MNHEY, CDR2 SVGAGI, per germline. The CDR3 sequence is 12 residues long. Written as DNA, the CDR3 is TGTGCCACCCAGACAGGGATCTACGAGCAGTACTTC. Translation: CATQTGIYEQYF.

This sequence joins TRBV6-6 and TRBJ1-2; D is undetermined. Germline V gene sequence: CDR1 MNHNY, CDR2 SVGAGI (reference sequence). The germline V and J ends were trimmed by 0 bases and 2 bases, with 10 bases remaining between them. The CDR3 has 15 residues. CDR3 in DNA: TGTGCCAGCAGTTACTCTCTAACGGGAAACTATGGCTACACCTTC. Amino acids: CASSYSLTGNYGYTF.

CDR3 sequence reads: CASRYRLNQPQHF. The CDR3 coding sequence is TGTGCCAGCAGGTACAGACTTAATCAGCCCCAGCATTTT. V and J are TRBV6-5 and TRBJ1-5; D is unclear. The CDR3 spans 13 residues. From germline, CDR1 is MNHEY and CDR2 SVGAGI. The V end was cut by 6 bases, the J end by 4 bases, with 10 bases between.

The chain recombines TRBV6-5 with TRBJ1-2; 9 nucleotides match TRBD1. This CDR3 is 15 amino acids long. The junction had 12 bases not matched to a gene; V was cut back by 5 bases and J by 8 bases. Germline V gene lookup returns CDR1 MNHEY and CDR2 SVGAGI. The CDR3 bases are TGTGCCAGCAGTAACCAACAGGGGGCCGCGGGGGGCTACACCTTC. Protein: CASSNQQGAAGGYTF.

This chain connects TRBV13 to TRBJ1-2; a weak D match, TRBD1 (6 bases). CDR3 length equals 15 residues. The germline CDR1 and CDR2 sequences are PRHDT and FYEKMQ (reference sequence). Trimming cost V 6 bases and J 7 bases, with 21 bases left between them. The CDR3 nucleotides are TGTGCCAGCAGTATTAGGGACACCCGAGTCGGTGGCTACACCTTC. Protein sequence: CASSIRDTRVGGYTF.

The chain recombines TRBV2 with TRBJ2-7; TRBD1 is a possible D gene (5 bases). Germline V gene sequence: CDR1 SNHLY, CDR2 FYNNEI. V was clipped by 4 bases and J by 0 bases, with 10 bases between them. The CDR3 is made up of 14 amino acids. As DNA, the CDR3 is TGTGCCAGCAGTGGACAGATCAGCTCCTACGAGCAGTACTTC. It encodes CASSGQISSYEQYF.